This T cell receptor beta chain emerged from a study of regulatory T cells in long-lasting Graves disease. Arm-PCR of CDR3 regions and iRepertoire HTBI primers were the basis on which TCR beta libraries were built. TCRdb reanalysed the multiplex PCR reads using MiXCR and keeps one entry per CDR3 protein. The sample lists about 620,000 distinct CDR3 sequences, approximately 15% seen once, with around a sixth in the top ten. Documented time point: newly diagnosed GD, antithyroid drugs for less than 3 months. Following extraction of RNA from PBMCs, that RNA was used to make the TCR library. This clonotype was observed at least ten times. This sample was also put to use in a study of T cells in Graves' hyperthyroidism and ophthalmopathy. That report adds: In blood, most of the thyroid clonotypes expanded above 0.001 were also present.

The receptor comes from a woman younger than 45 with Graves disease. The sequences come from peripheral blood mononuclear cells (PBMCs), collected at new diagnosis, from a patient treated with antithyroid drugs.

The CDR3: CASSQEISGSYGYTF. CDR3 bases: TGTGCCAGCAGCCAAGAGATAAGCGGGAGTTATGGCTACACCTTC. The chain combines TRBV3-1 with TRBJ1-2; no firm D call. V dropped 0 bases and J dropped 5 bases, with 13 bases sitting between them. The germline V gene encodes CDR1 LGHDT and CDR2 YNNKEL (reference sequence). The CDR3 extends over 15 amino acids.